The 15 T cell receptor beta chains in this list originate from one sample, sequenced in a study of human T cells and chemical hapten exposure. TCRdb re-derived calls from the RACE reads in MiXCR, one entry per CDR3 protein. The sample lists some 300,000 distinct CDR3 sequences, around 5.5% occurring once. As to time point: pre-sensitization, week 0. Treatment: therapeutic diphenylcyclopropenone sensitization with weekly scalp DPC. The material was whole blood, obtained in connection with sensitization to the hapten diphenylcyclopropenone (DPC). The receptors here all came from a woman aged 18-29 years with alopecia areata. Some clones in this sample may be carry-over from other donors' samples.

In this sample, this clonotype turned up many times. V and J are TRBV20-1 and TRBJ1-5; 7 bases fit TRBD1. V gave up 0 bases and J gave up 0 bases; unmatched junction bases: 5. The CDR3 length is 16 residues. From germline, CDR1 is DFQATT and CDR2 SNEGSKA (reference sequence). The CDR3: CSAREVTGRSNQPQHF. CDR3 bases: TGCAGTGCTAGAGAGGTGACAGGGCGTAGCAATCAGCCCCAGCATTTT.

This clonotype was seen at least ten times. The gene calls are TRBV24-1 and TRBJ2-3; D is perhaps TRBD1 or TRBD2 (6 bases each). Per the germline V gene, CDR1 is KGHDR and CDR2 is SFDVKD. V was trimmed by 5 bases and J by 2 bases, leaving 13 bases between them. This CDR3 has 15 amino acids. For the CDR3, the DNA is TGTGCCACCAGTGTCGGGGGCCTTTCCACAGATACGCAGTATTTT. Translation gives CATSVGGLSTDTQYF.

The CDR3 reads CATSRPRGLAGNEQFF. The CDR3 nucleotides are TGTGCCACCAGCAGACCCCGGGGACTAGCGGGGAATGAGCAGTTCTTC. The chain is built from TRBV15 and TRBJ2-1; 13 bases map to TRBD2. V was clipped by 2 bases and J by 7 bases; unmatched bases: 5. The CDR3 loop spans 16 amino acids. Germline V gives CDR1 LNHNV, CDR2 YYDKDF (reference sequence).

This clonotype has a count of ten or more. The chain recombines TRBV12-3 or TRBV12-4 with TRBJ1-5, with 8 bases lining up with TRBD1. This CDR3 is 16 amino acids long. V dropped 2 bases and J dropped 3; count of bases not matched to a gene: 6. The CDR3 loop is CASSLKGQGHNQPQHF. CDR3 coding DNA: TGTGCCAGCAGTTTAAAAGGACAGGGTCACAATCAGCCCCAGCATTTT.

The table lists this clonotype with a few counts. V usage is TRBV20-1 and J usage is TRBJ2-7; the D is unclear. This CDR3 contains 11 residues. The germline V gene has CDR1 DFQATT and CDR2 SNEGSKA (reference sequence). Trimming stripped 5 bases from V and 1 base from J, with 6 bases between. The CDR3 reads CSAPRSYEQYF. CDR3 DNA: TGCAGTGCTCCACGTTCCTACGAGCAGTACTTC.

In this sample, this clonotype turned up a few times. The chain recombines TRBV6-4 with TRBJ2-5, with D possibly matching TRBD1 (6 bases). Germline assignment: CDR1 MRHNA and CDR2 SNTAGT. The CDR3 is made up of 14 amino acids. The germline V and J ends were trimmed by 7 bases and 3 bases, with 15 bases remaining between them. The CDR3, as DNA: TGTGCCAGCAAATATCGGGACAAAAAAGAGACCCAGTACTTC. It codes for CASKYRDKKETQYF.

At least ten counts were recorded for this clonotype. The V gene is TRBV4-3, the J gene TRBJ1-3; D possibly corresponds to TRBD1 (5 bases). CDR3 length: 20 residues. V was shortened by 1 base and J by 0 bases, with 22 bases between the two germline ends. Per germline, CDR1 LGHNA and CDR2 YSLEER. The CDR3 spells CASSQGMGQAIDHSGNTIYF. The CDR3 DNA reads as TGCGCCAGCAGCCAAGGAATGGGGCAGGCCATAGACCACTCTGGAAACACCATATATTTT.

This clonotype was detected many times. This sequence joins TRBV7-2 and TRBJ1-2; D gene unclear. V gave up 0 bases and J gave up 6 bases, with 8 bases separating them. Germline loops: CDR1 SGHTA, CDR2 FQGNSA. This CDR3 has 13 amino acids. The CDR3 bases are TGTGCCAGCAGCTTAGCGACGGCAGATGGCTACACCTTC. Protein sequence: CASSLATADGYTF.

This chain links TRBV10-3 with TRBJ1-3, with D unclear. CDR1 and CDR2 (germline): ENHRY, SYGVKD. Trimming cost V 8 bases and J 10 bases, with 12 bases left between them. The CDR3 covers 11 residues. The CDR3: CAIGRLPTIYF. As DNA, the CDR3 is TGTGCCATCGGTCGACTCCCGACCATATATTTT.

This clonotype has ten or more counts. The chain recombines TRBV18 with TRBJ1-4; TRBD1 aligns across 9 bases. CDR1 and CDR2 from the germline V gene are KGHSH and LQKENI. CDR3 length equals 16 residues. Unmatched junction bases numbered 6, after V lost 2 bases and J lost 5 bases. CDR3 residues: CASSPVSGTGNEKLFF. CDR3 in DNA: TGTGCCAGCTCACCAGTTTCCGGGACAGGGAATGAAAAACTGTTTTTT.

The CDR3, as DNA: TGTGCCAGCAGCGGCAGTGGGGGGGCGAGCAATCAGCCCCAGCATTTT. It codes for CASSGSGGASNQPQHF. The V call is TRBV7-2, the J call TRBJ1-5, with D possibly TRBD1 on 6 matching bases. Germline V gene data show CDR1 as SGHTA and CDR2 as FQGNSA. This CDR3 has 16 residues. Trimming took off 5 bases at V and 1 base at J, with 15 bases between the two ends.

V usage is TRBV19 and J usage is TRBJ2-1; weak D call: TRBD2 (7 bases). The CDR3 runs 22 residues. Germline values: CDR1 LNHDA, CDR2 SQIVND (reference sequence). V was trimmed by 6 bases and J by 2 bases, leaving 35 bases between them. CDR3 amino acids: CASSRALGRGAGALLPYNEQFF. Written as DNA, the CDR3 is TGTGCCAGTAGCCGTGCACTCGGGCGCGGGGCGGGGGCCCTGCTACCCTACAATGAGCAGTTCTTC.

This clonotype was detected many times. The chain couples TRBV6-2 or TRBV6-3 to TRBJ1-1, with 7 bases matching TRBD1. The CDR3 runs 12 residues. With 8 bases clipped from V and 3 bases from J, the junction kept 3 bases outside the gene matches. CDR1 is MNHEY and CDR2 is SVGEGT in the germline V gene. CDR3 in DNA: TGTGCCAGCTGGGACAGATACACTGAAGCTTTCTTT. Translated: CASWDRYTEAFF.

The rearrangement links TRBV4-3 to TRBJ2-7, with D possibly being TRBD1 (5 bases). The germline CDR1 and CDR2 sequences are LGHNA and YSLEER. The CDR3 has 22 residues. V dropped 1 base and J dropped 5 bases, with 36 bases sitting between them. DNA for the CDR3: TGCGCCAGCAGCCAAGGCACCGAACTACAAGGTATTATCGGTGGAAGCAGGGACGAGCAGTACTTC. Its translation is CASSQGTELQGIIGGSRDEQYF.

This clonotype was counted only a few times. The V call is TRBV28, the J call TRBJ2-7; the match to TRBD2 covers 10 bases. Losses at the gene ends were 5 bases for V and 3 bases for J; bases not matched to a gene: 7. The CDR3 has 15 residues. The germline gives CDR1 MDHEN, CDR2 SYDVKM. CDR3 coding DNA: TGTGCCAGCAGTCCGGATCTAGCGGGGGTCTACGAGCAGTACTTC. This sequence encodes CASSPDLAGVYEQYF.